The 14 T cell receptor beta chains presented below share a single source sample, sequenced in a study of a mutant IDH1 vaccine in newly diagnosed glioma. Method: immunoSEQ multiplex PCR; TCRdb's copy keeps in-frame clones and lacks some. The table includes 25,000 to 35,000 clones, roughly 90% detected once. As to time point: week 23, last vaccination. A single vaccine dose contained 300 ug of mutant IDH1 20-mer peptide, and topical imiquimod was used with it. Their antigens are not known. Here the sequenced sample was PBMCs, taken from a glioma patient whose treatment included an IDH1 peptide vaccine. The receptors here all came from a man aged 35 to 55 with glioma.

The rearrangement links TRBV7-2 to TRBJ2-7; possibly TRBD1 for D (7 bases). The CDR3 has 15 residues. V shed 5 bases and J shed 2 bases, with 16 bases lying between them. The germline gives CDR1 SGHTA, CDR2 FQGNSA. The CDR3 loop is CASSTAGGWTYEQYF. The CDR3 DNA is TGTGCCAGCAGCACAGCAGGGGGGTGGACCTACGAGCAGTACTTC.

This clone was picked up one time. The chain links TRBV5-6 to TRBJ1-6; D is unresolved. The length of the CDR3 is 18 residues. V was clipped by 1 base and J by 1 base, with 15 bases between them. CDR1 and CDR2 (germline): SGHDT, YYEEEE. CDR3 region: CASSLSLWLESYNSPLHF. The CDR3 nucleotides are TGTGCCAGCAGCTTGAGTTTGTGGCTTGAATCCTATAATTCACCCCTCCACTTT.

The chain combines TRBV9 with TRBJ2-7; tentatively, D is TRBD2 (6 bases). The CDR3 runs 13 residues. Germline-derived CDR1 and CDR2 are SGDLS and YYNGEE. Trimming left V 4 bases short and J 6 bases short, with 14 bases between. As DNA, the CDR3 is TGTGCCAGCAGCCAGGCGGGGAGTTCCGAGCAGTACTTC. Residues: CASSQAGSSEQYF. Supplemented by reference TRBV9 and TRBJ2-7, the full variable domain reads DSGVTQTPKHLITATGQRVTLRCSPRSGDLSVYWYQQSLDQGLQFLIQYYNGEERAKGNILERFSAQQFPDLHSELNLSSLELGDSALYFCASSQAGSSEQYFGPGTRLTVT.

V usage is TRBV6-1 and J usage is TRBJ1-1; D ambiguous. Germline V gene data show CDR1 as MNHNS and CDR2 as SASEGT. The CDR3 has 15 amino acids. V shed 5 bases and J shed 0 bases, with 13 bases lying between them. This CDR3 reads CASSLRETMNTEAFF. DNA for the CDR3: TGTGCCAGCAGTTTGAGGGAGACCATGAACACTGAAGCTTTCTTT.

J is TRBJ1-4 and V is TRBV29-1; TRBD1 is a possible D gene (5 bases). V lost 3 bases, J lost 7 bases, and 24 bases lay in between. The germline V gene encodes CDR1 SQVTM and CDR2 ANQGSEA. The CDR3 has 17 amino acids. For the CDR3, the DNA is TGCAGCGTTGAGGAGCTTCCTACTGGCAGGGCGAGTGAAAAACTGTTTTTT. Translating gives CSVEELPTGRASEKLFF.

This chain joins TRBV15 and TRBJ2-7; TRBD2 matches 10 bases. J gave up 1 base and V 0 bases, and 21 bases lay outside the gene matches. This CDR3 spans 22 amino acids. Looked up from germline, CDR1 is LNHNV and CDR2 is YYDKDF (reference sequence). The CDR3: CATSRDALAGASSFAISYEQYF. Here the CDR3 DNA reads TGTGCCACCAGCAGAGATGCGCTAGCGGGAGCCAGCTCATTCGCCATTTCCTACGAGCAGTACTTC.

The chain joins TRBV2 to TRBJ1-3, with D unresolved. The CDR3 length is 15 residues. Looked up from germline, CDR1 is SNHLY and CDR2 is FYNNEI. V gave up 5 bases and J gave up 0 bases, with 11 bases separating them. CDR3 region: CASSTHTSSGNTIYF. In DNA form, the CDR3 reads TGTGCCAGCAGTACTCACACCAGCTCTGGAAACACCATATATTTT.

The rearrangement joins TRBV5-5 to TRBJ1-5; D gene unclear. The germline gives CDR1 SGHKS, CDR2 YYEKEE (reference sequence). The CDR3 sequence is 14 residues long. V was clipped by 4 bases and J by 0 bases, with 8 bases between them. CDR3 region: CASSPVLSNQPQHF. Written as DNA, the CDR3 is TGTGCCAGCAGCCCCGTCCTTAGCAATCAGCCCCAGCATTTT.

The CDR3 here is CASSPRGFVDLNQPQHF. The CDR3 DNA reads TGTGCCAGTAGTCCTAGGGGGTTTGTGGACCTCAATCAGCCCCAGCATTTT. The gene calls are TRBV19 and TRBJ1-5, with D possibly matching TRBD1 (6 bases). The length of the CDR3 is 17 residues. Germline-derived CDR1 and CDR2 are LNHDA and SQIVND (reference sequence). Trimming pared 5 bases from V and 3 bases from J, leaving 20 bases between.

The chain recombines TRBV4-2 with TRBJ1-4, with TRBD1 matching 8 bases. The CDR3 sequence is 15 residues long. Germline V gene sequence: CDR1 LGHNA, CDR2 YNFKEQ. With V trimmed by 5 bases and J by 8 bases, 10 bases remained unmatched. CDR3 DNA sequence: TGTGCCAGCAGCACACGGACAGGGCCAGGAGAAAAACTGTTTTTT. Residues: CASSTRTGPGEKLFF.

The V and J genes are TRBV28 and TRBJ1-4; 11 bases align to TRBD1. CDR3 length: 15 residues. In germline, CDR1 is MDHEN, CDR2 SYDVKM. V shed 5 bases and J 10 bases; nucleotides not matched to a gene: 9. The CDR3 region is CASSPGTGGVVKLFF. The CDR3 coding sequence is TGTGCCAGCAGTCCGGGGACAGGGGGAGTCGTAAAACTGTTTTTT.

This clone was found once. The rearrangement links TRBV28 to TRBJ1-5; possible D gene TRBD1, 5 bases. The CDR3 sequence is 13 residues long. CDR1 MDHEN and CDR2 SYDVKM come from the germline V gene. V was clipped by 5 bases and J by 11 bases, with 16 bases between them. The CDR3 spells CASSARDLMSQHF. The CDR3 region has the DNA TGTGCCAGCAGTGCGCGGGACCTCATGTCCCAGCATTTT.

This clone showed up just once. The rearrangement joins TRBV10-1 to TRBJ2-1; a weak D match, TRBD1 (6 bases). The CDR3 is made up of 18 amino acids. With 0 bases removed from V and 6 bases from J, the gap between germline ends came to 21 bases. Looked up from germline, CDR1 is WNHNN and CDR2 is SYGVQD (reference sequence). The CDR3 region has the DNA TGCGCCAGCAGTGAGTCTATGGGGCGGCAGGGGACCTCCAATGAGCAGTTCTTC. Protein sequence: CASSESMGRQGTSNEQFF.

This CDR3 is CATFPGLSSYEQYF. The CDR3 DNA reads TGTGCCACTTTTCCGGGACTTAGCTCCTACGAGCAGTACTTC. J is TRBJ2-7 and V is TRBV28; a weak D match, TRBD2 (6 bases). Trimming cost V 10 bases and J 0 bases, with 16 bases left between them. CDR1 and CDR2 from the germline V gene are MDHEN and SYDVKM. The CDR3 totals 14 residues. Combining the CDR3 with reference TRBV28 and TRBJ2-7 gives the whole variable domain DVKVTQSSRYLVKRTGEKVFLECVQDMDHENMFWYRQDPGLGLRLIYFSYDVKMKEKGDIPEGYSVSREKKERFSLILESASTNQTSMYLCATFPGLSSYEQYFGPGTRLTVT.